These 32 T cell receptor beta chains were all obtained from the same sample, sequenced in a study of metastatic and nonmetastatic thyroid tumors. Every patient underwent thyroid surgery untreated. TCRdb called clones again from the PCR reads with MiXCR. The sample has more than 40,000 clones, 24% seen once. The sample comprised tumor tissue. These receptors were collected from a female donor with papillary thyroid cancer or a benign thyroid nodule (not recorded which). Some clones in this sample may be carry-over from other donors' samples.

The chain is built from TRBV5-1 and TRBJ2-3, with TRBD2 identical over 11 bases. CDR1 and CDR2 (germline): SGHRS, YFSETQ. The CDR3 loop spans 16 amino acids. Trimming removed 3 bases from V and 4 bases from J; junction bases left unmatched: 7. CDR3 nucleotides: TGCGCCAGCAGCTCTACCGGGACTAGCGGACCAGATACGCAGTATTTT. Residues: CASSSTGTSGPDTQYF.

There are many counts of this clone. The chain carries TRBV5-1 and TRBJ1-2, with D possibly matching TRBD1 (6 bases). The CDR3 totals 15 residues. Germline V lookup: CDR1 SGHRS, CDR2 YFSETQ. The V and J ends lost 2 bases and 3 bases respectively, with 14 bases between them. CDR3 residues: CASSLQGSWDYGYTF. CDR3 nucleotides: TGCGCCAGCAGCTTACAGGGATCGTGGGACTATGGCTACACCTTC.

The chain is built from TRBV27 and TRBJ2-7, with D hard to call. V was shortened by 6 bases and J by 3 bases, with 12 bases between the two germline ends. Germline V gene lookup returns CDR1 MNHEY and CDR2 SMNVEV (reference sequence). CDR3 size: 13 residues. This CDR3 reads CASSNFRGYEQYF. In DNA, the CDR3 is TGTGCCAGCAGCAACTTTCGAGGCTACGAGCAGTACTTC.

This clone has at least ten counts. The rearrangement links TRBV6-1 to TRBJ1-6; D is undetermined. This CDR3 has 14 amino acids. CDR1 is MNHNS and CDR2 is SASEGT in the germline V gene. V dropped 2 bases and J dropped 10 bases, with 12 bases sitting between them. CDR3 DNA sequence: TGTGCCAGCAGTGAAAGTCATGTGAGCTCACCCCTCCACTTT. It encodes CASSESHVSSPLHF.

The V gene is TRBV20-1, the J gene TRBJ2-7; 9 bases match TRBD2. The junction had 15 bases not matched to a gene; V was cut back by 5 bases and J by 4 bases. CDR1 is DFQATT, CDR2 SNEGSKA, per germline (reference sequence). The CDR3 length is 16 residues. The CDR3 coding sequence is TGCAGTGCTCACTACCGGAGGGCTAGCGGGACATACGAGCAGTACTTC. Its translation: CSAHYRRASGTYEQYF.

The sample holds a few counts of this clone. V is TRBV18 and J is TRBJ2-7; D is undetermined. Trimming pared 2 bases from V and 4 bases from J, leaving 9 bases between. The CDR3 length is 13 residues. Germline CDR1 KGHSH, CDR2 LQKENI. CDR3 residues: CASSPNSRYEQYF. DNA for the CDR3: TGTGCCAGCTCACCAAATTCCAGGTACGAGCAGTACTTC.

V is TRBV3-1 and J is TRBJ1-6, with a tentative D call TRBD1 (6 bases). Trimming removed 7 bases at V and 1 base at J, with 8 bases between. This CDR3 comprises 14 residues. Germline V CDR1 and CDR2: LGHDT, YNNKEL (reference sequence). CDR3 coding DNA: TGTGCCAGCACCAGGGGTTCCTATAATTCACCCCTCCACTTT. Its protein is CASTRGSYNSPLHF.

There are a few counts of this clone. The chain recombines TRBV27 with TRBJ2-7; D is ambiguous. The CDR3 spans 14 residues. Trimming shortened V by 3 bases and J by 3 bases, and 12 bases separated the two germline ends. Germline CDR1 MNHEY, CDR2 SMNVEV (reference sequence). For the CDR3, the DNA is TGTGCCAGCAGTTTTAGTGGCTATGACTACGAGCAGTACTTC. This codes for CASSFSGYDYEQYF.

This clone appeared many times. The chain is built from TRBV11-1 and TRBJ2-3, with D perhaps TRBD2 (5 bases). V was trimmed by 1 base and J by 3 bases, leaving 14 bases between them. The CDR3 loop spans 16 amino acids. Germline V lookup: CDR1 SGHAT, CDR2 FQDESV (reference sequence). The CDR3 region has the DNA TGTGCCAGCAGCTTAGGTCTCGGGGATAATACAGATACGCAGTATTTT. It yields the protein CASSLGLGDNTDTQYF. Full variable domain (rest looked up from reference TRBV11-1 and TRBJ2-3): EAEVAQSPRYKITEKSQAVAFWCDPISGHATLYWYRQILGQGPELLVQFQDESVVDDSQLPKDRFSAERLKGVDSTLKIQPAELGDSAMYLCASSLGLGDNTDTQYFGPGTRLTVL.

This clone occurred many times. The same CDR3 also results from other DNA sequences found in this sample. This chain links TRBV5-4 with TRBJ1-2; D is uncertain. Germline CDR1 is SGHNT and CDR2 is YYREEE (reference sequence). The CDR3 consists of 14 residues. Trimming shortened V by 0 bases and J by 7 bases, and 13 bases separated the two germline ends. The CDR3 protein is CASSLDFSSGGYTF. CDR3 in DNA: TGTGCCAGCAGCTTGGACTTTTCATCGGGTGGCTACACCTTC. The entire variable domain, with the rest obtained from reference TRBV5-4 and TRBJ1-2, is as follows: ETGVTQSPTHLIKTRGQQVTLRCSSQSGHNTVSWYQQALGQGPQFIFQYYREEENGRGNFPPRFSGLQFPNYSSELNVNALELDDSALYLCASSLDFSSGGYTFGSGTRLTVV.

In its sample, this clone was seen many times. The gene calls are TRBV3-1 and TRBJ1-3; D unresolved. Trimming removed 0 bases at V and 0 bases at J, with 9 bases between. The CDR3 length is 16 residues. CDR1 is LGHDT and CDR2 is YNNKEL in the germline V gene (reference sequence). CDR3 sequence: CASSQELQSSGNTIYF. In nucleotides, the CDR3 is TGTGCCAGCAGCCAAGAGCTACAAAGCTCTGGAAACACCATATATTTT. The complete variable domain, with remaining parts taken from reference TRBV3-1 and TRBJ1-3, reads DTAVSQTPKYLVTQMGNDKSIKCEQNLGHDTMYWYKQDSKKFLKIMFSYNNKELIINETVPNRFSPKSPDKAHLNLHINSLELGDSAVYFCASSQELQSSGNTIYFGEGSWLTVV.

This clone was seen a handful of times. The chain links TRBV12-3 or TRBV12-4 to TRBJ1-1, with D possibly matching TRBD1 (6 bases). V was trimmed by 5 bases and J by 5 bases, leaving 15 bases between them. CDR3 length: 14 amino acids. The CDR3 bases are TGTGCCAGCAGTGAACAGGGAGGGGGGACTGAAGCTTTCTTT. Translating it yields CASSEQGGGTEAFF.

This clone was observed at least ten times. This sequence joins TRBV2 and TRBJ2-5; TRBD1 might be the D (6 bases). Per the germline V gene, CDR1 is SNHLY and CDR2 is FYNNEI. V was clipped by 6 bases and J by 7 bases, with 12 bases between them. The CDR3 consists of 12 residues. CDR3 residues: CASSDQGGTQYF. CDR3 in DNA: TGTGCCAGCAGCGACCAAGGGGGGACCCAGTACTTC. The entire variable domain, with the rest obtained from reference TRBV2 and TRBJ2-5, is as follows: EPEVTQTPSHQVTQMGQEVILRCVPISNHLYFYWYRQILGQKVEFLVSFYNNEISEKSEIFDDQFSVERPDGSNFTLKIRSTKLEDSAMYFCASSDQGGTQYFGPGTRLLVL.

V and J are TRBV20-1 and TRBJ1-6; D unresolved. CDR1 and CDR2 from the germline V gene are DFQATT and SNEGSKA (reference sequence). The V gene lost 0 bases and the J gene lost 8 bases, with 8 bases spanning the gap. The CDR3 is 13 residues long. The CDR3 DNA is TGCAGTGCTAGAGATCTTGAGGATTCACCCCTCCACTTT. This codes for CSARDLEDSPLHF.

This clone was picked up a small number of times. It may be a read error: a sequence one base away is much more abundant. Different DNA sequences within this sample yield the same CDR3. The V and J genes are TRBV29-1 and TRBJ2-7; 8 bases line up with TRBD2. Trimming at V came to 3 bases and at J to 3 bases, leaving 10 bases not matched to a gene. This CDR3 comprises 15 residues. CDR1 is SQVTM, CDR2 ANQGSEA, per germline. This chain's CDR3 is CSVDAGGGAGYEQYF. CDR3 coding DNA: TGCAGCGTTGATGCGGGGGGAGGGGCAGGCTACGAGCAGTACTTC.

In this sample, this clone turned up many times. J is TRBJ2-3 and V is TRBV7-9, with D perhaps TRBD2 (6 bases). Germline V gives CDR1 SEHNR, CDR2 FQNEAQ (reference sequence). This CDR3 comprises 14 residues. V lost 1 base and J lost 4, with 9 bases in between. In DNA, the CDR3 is TGTGCCAGCAGCTTAGGGGGGGTGGCAGATACGCAGTATTTT. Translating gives CASSLGGVADTQYF. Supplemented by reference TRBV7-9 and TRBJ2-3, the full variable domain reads DTGVSQNPRHKITKRGQNVTFRCDPISEHNRLYWYRQTLGQGPEFLTYFQNEAQLEKSRLLSDRFSAERPKGSFSTLEIQRTEQGDSAMYLCASSLGGVADTQYFGPGTRLTVL.

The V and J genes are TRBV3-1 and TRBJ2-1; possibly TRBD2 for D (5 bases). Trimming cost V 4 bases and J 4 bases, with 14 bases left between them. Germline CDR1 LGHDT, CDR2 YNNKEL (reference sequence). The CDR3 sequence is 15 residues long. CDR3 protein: CASSPSRGSYNEQFF. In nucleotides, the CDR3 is TGTGCCAGCAGCCCCAGCAGAGGGTCATACAATGAGCAGTTCTTC.

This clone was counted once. The CDR3 region is CASIKAQNTEAFF. The CDR3, as DNA: TGTGCCAGCATAAAAGCCCAGAACACTGAAGCTTTCTTT. This rearrangement joins TRBV11-2 to TRBJ1-1; D unresolved. Germline CDR1 reads SGHAT; CDR2 reads FQNNGV. The V end was cut by 7 bases, the J end by 1 base, with 10 bases between. There are 13 residues in the CDR3.

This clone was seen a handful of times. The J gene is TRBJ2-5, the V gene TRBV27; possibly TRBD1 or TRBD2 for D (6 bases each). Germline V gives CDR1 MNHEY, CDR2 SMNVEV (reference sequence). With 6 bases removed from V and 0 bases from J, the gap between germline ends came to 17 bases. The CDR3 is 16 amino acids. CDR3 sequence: CASRPIGGRYQETQYF. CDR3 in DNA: TGTGCCAGCAGACCCATCGGGGGCAGGTACCAAGAGACCCAGTACTTC.

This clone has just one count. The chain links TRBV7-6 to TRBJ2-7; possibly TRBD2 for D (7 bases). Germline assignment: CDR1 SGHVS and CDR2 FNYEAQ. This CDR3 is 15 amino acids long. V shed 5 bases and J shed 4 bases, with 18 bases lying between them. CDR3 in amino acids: CASSPGGGGGYEQYF. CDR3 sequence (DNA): TGTGCCAGCAGCCCTGGGGGGGGCGGAGGGTACGAGCAGTACTTC.

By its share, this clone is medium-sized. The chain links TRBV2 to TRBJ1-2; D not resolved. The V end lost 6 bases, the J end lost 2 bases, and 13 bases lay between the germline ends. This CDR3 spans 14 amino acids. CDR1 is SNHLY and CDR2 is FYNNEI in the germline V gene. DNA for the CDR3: TGTGCCAGCAGGGAGGCCAAAATCAACTATGGCTACACCTTC. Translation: CASREAKINYGYTF.

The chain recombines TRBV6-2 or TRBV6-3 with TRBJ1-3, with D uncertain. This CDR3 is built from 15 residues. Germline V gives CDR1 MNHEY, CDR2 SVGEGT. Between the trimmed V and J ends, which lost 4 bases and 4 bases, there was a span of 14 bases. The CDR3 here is CASSSPTGYGNTIYF. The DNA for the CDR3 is TGTGCCAGCAGTTCTCCGACTGGGTACGGAAACACCATATATTTT.

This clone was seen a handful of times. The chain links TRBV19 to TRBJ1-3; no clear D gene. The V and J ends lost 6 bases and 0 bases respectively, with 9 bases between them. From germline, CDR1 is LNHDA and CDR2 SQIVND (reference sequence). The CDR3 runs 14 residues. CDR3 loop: CASSGFRSGNTIYF. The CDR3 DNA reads TGTGCCAGTAGCGGTTTTCGCTCTGGAAACACCATATATTTT.

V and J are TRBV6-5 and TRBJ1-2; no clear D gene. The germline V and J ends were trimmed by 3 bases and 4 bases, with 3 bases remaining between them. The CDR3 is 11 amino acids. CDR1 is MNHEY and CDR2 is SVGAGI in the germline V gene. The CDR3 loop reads CASSYTYGYTF. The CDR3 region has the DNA TGTGCCAGCAGTTATACCTATGGCTACACCTTC.

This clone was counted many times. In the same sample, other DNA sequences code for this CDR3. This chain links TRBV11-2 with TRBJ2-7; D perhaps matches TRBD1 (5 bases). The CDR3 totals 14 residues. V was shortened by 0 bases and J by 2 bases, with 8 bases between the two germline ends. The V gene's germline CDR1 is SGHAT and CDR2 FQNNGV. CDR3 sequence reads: CASSLDPGPYEQYF. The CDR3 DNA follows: TGTGCCAGCAGCTTAGATCCAGGGCCCTACGAGCAGTACTTC.

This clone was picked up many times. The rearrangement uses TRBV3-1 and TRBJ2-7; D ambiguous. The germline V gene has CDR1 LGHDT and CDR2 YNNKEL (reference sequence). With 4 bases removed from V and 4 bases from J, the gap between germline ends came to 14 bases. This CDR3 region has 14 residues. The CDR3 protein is CASSPHPGSYEQYF. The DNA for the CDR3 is TGTGCCAGCAGCCCCCACCCCGGTTCTTACGAGCAGTACTTC.

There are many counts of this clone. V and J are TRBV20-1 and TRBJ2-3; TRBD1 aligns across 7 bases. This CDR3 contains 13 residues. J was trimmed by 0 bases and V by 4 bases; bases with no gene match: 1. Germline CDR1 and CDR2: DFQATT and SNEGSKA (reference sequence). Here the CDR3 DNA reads TGCAGTGCTACGACAGGGAGCACAGATACGCAGTATTTT. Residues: CSATTGSTDTQYF.

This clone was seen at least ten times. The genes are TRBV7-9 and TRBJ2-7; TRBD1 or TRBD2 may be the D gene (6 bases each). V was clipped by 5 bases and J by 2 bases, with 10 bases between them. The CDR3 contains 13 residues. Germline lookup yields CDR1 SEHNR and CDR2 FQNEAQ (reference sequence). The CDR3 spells CASSGGGTYEQYF. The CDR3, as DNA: TGTGCCAGCAGCGGAGGGGGGACCTACGAGCAGTACTTC.

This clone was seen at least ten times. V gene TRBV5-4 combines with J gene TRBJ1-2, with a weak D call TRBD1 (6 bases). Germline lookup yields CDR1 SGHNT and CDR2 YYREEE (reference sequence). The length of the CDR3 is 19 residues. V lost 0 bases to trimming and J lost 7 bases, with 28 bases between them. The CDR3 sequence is CASSLVGGGARSASVGYTF. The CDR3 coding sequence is TGTGCCAGCAGCTTGGTTGGCGGGGGCGCAAGGTCCGCAAGCGTTGGCTACACCTTC.

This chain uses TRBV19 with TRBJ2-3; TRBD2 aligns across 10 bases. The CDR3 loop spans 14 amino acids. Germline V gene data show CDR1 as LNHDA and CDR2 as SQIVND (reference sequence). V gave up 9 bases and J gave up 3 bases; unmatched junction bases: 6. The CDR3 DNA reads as TGTGCCAGCCGTAGTAGCGGGGGGACAGATACGCAGTATTTT. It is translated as CASRSSGGTDTQYF.

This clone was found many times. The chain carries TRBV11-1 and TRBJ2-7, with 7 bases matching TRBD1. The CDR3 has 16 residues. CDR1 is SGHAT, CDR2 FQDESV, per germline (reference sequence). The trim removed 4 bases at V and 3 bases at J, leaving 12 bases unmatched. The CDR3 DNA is TGTGCCAGCAGCTCACTAAGGTCGGGACAGAGCTACGAGCAGTACTTC. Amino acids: CASSSLRSGQSYEQYF.

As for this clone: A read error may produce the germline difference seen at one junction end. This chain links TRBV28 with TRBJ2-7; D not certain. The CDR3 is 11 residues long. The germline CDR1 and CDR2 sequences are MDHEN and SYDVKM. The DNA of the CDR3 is TGTGCCAGAAGTTTTCGGTACGAGAAGTACTTC. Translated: CARSFRYEKYF.